These 26 T cell receptor beta chains came from one sample sequenced in a study of shared clonotypes between healthy human individuals. Assay used: immunoSEQ multiplex PCR; TCRdb lists only in-frame clones, some missing. This table has about 980,000 clones, less than 85% appearing once. Sequenced: memory CD4+ T cells sorted from blood. This sample's subset: CD45RA-negative fraction. These receptors all come from a man between 18 and 29 years old in good health.

The V call is TRBV2, the J call TRBJ1-5, with TRBD1 identical over 10 bases. This CDR3 contains 16 residues. J gave up 1 base and V 6 bases, and 6 bases lay outside the gene matches. The V gene's germline CDR1 is SNHLY and CDR2 FYNNEI. CDR3 in amino acids: CASSPPGQGSNQPQHF. CDR3 sequence (DNA): TGTGCCAGCAGCCCCCCGGGACAGGGGAGCAATCAGCCCCAGCATTTT. The full variable domain, with the rest looked up from reference TRBV2 and TRBJ1-5, is EPEVTQTPSHQVTQMGQEVILRCVPISNHLYFYWYRQILGQKVEFLVSFYNNEISEKSEIFDDQFSVERPDGSNFTLKIRSTKLEDSAMYFCASSPPGQGSNQPQHFGDGTRLSIL.

CDR3 sequence (DNA): TGTGCCAGCAGCAATAGCTACACCTTC. Its translation: CASSNSYTF. The chain is built from TRBV21-1 and TRBJ1-2. TRBV21-1 is assigned pseudogene status. The CDR3 sequence is 9 residues long.

In nucleotides, the CDR3 is TGTGCCAGCAGCCAAGATCAAGGACAGGGGAATTTGAATGGCTACACCTTC. It translates to CASSQDQGQGNLNGYTF. J is TRBJ1-2 and V is TRBV4-2, with 9 bases lining up with TRBD1. In germline, CDR1 is LGHNA, CDR2 YNFKEQ. The trim removed 0 bases at V and 6 bases at J, leaving 11 bases unmatched. The CDR3 is made up of 17 amino acids.

The chain combines TRBV7-9 with TRBJ2-5, with unresolved D. Germline V gene sequence: CDR1 SEHNR, CDR2 FQNEAQ (reference sequence). This CDR3 has 11 amino acids. Trimming left V 7 bases short and J 2 bases short, with 5 bases between. CDR3 loop: CASNFQETQYF. Here the CDR3 DNA reads TGTGCCAGCAACTTTCAAGAGACCCAGTACTTC.

The gene calls are TRBV18 and TRBJ1-4; D is unclear. The CDR3 runs 17 residues. The germline gives CDR1 KGHSH, CDR2 LQKENI. Trimming took 2 bases from V and 6 from J, leaving 19 bases between them. This CDR3 reads CASSPSQGGIGDEKLFF. As DNA, the CDR3 is TGTGCCAGCTCACCATCGCAAGGCGGGATTGGGGATGAAAAACTGTTTTTT. The full variable domain, rest sourced from reference TRBV18 and TRBJ1-4, is NAGVMQNPRHLVRRRGQEARLRCSPMKGHSHVYWYRQLPEEGLKFMVYLQKENIIDESGMPKERFSAEFPKEGPSILRIQQVVRGDSAAYFCASSPSQGGIGDEKLFFGSGTQLSVL.

Of note for this clone: At the DNA level, this CDR3 is encoded by other sequences in the same sample as well. This rearrangement joins TRBV20-1 to TRBJ1-4; maybe TRBD1 (5 bases). Per germline, CDR1 DFQATT and CDR2 SNEGSKA (reference sequence). This CDR3 comprises 11 residues. The germline V and J ends were trimmed by 1 base and 8 bases, with 5 bases remaining between them. This chain's CDR3 is CSARGGEKLFF. The CDR3 DNA reads as TGCAGTGCTAGAGGGGGGGAAAAACTGTTTTTT.

As concerns this clone: A read error may explain this, as a much larger clone is one base away. The chain has TRBV28 and TRBJ1-1; 9 nucleotides match TRBD1. This CDR3 has 14 amino acids. Per germline, CDR1 MDHEN and CDR2 SYDVKM. The trim removed 5 bases at V and 3 bases at J, leaving 4 bases unmatched. The CDR3 bases are TGTGCCAGCAGTCAAGACAGGGGGGACACTGAAGCTTTCTTT. Translating gives CASSQDRGDTEAFF. Full variable domain (outside the CDR3, taken from reference TRBV28 and TRBJ1-1): DVKVTQSSRYLVKRTGEKVFLECVQDMDHENMFWYRQDPGLGLRLIYFSYDVKMKEKGDIPEGYSVSREKKERFSLILESASTNQTSMYLCASSQDRGDTEAFFGQGTRLTVV.

This clone showed up just a few times. The chain carries TRBV7-8 and TRBJ1-6, with D unclear. The CDR3 is 14 amino acids. Germline V gives CDR1 SGHVS, CDR2 FQNEAQ. V shed 5 bases and J shed 9 bases, with 14 bases lying between them. The CDR3: CASSLLALGSPLHF. CDR3 DNA: TGTGCCAGCAGCCTCCTCGCCTTAGGTTCACCCCTCCACTTT.

The chain carries TRBV5-1 and TRBJ2-1; tentative D call: TRBD2 (5 bases). Trimming removed 2 bases at V and 7 bases at J, with 10 bases between. This CDR3 comprises 13 residues. Germline assignment: CDR1 SGHRS and CDR2 YFSETQ. Here the CDR3 DNA reads TGCGCCAGCAGCTTTGGCGGGCGGAATGAGCAGTTCTTC. Its translation is CASSFGGRNEQFF.

This clone was seen once. V gene TRBV15 combines with J gene TRBJ1-5; no clear D gene. CDR1 LNHNV and CDR2 YYDKDF come from the germline V gene (reference sequence). The CDR3 covers 13 residues. V gave up 1 base and J gave up 4 bases, with 5 bases separating them. The CDR3 loop is CATSRGRNQPQHF. Written as DNA, the CDR3 is TGTGCCACCAGCAGAGGAAGGAATCAGCCCCAGCATTTT. The variable domain in full, with the rest retrieved from reference TRBV15 and TRBJ1-5, is DAMVIQNPRYQVTQFGKPVTLSCSQTLNHNVMYWYQQKSSQAPKLLFHYYDKDFNNEADTPDNFQSRRPNTSFCFLDIRSPGLGDTAMYLCATSRGRNQPQHFGDGTRLSIL.

The chain has TRBV7-8 and TRBJ2-7; TRBD1 might be the D (6 bases). Germline V gene data show CDR1 as SGHVS and CDR2 as FQNEAQ. The V end was cut by 5 bases, the J end by 6 bases, with 23 bases between. The CDR3 has 16 residues. The CDR3 DNA is TGTGCCAGCAGCCTAAGACCCGGGGCAGGGGTAGGCGAGCAGTACTTC. This codes for CASSLRPGAGVGEQYF.

The chain recombines TRBV27 with TRBJ1-1; D not resolved. The germline gives CDR1 MNHEY, CDR2 SMNVEV (reference sequence). CDR3 length equals 13 residues. The V end was cut by 3 bases, the J end by 1 base, with 6 bases between. The CDR3 coding sequence is TGTGCCAGCAGTTTCTGGCGGAACACTGAAGCTTTCTTT. Amino acid sequence: CASSFWRNTEAFF.

This rearrangement joins TRBV18 to TRBJ2-3; D possibly corresponds to TRBD2 (6 bases). Trimming took off 4 bases at V and 5 bases at J, with 16 bases between the two ends. This CDR3 spans 15 amino acids. The germline V gene encodes CDR1 KGHSH and CDR2 LQKENI. Written as DNA, the CDR3 is TGTGCCAGCTCACAAACTTTGGGGGGAAAAGATACGCAGTATTTT. Its protein product is CASSQTLGGKDTQYF.

The chain carries TRBV16 and TRBJ2-5, with 9 nucleotides matching TRBD1. The CDR3 has 15 residues. V was clipped by 7 bases and J by 1 base; unmatched bases: 7. The V gene's germline CDR1 is KGHSY and CDR2 FQNENV. The CDR3 spells CASTDRGESQETQYF. CDR3 nucleotide sequence: TGTGCCAGCACCGACAGGGGGGAAAGCCAAGAGACCCAGTACTTC.

The chain employs TRBV19 and TRBJ1-3; D perhaps matches TRBD1 (5 bases). The CDR3 totals 14 residues. Per the germline V gene, CDR1 is LNHDA and CDR2 is SQIVND (reference sequence). V was shortened by 3 bases and J by 2 bases, with 8 bases between the two germline ends. The chain's CDR3 is CASSIRGAGNTIYF. The DNA of the CDR3 is TGTGCCAGTAGTATCCGGGGCGCTGGAAACACCATATATTTT.

Points on this clone: One end of the junction is discordant with germline, which a read error may explain. Other DNA sequences in this sample translate to the same CDR3. The chain is built from TRBV9 and TRBJ2-7, with D perhaps TRBD2 (5 bases). Germline loops: CDR1 SGDLS, CDR2 YYNGEE. The CDR3 sequence is 14 residues long. As DNA, the CDR3 is TGCGCCAGCAGCGGTCGCACGAACTCCTACGAGCAGTACTTC. Translation: CASSGRTNSYEQYF.

This clone was recorded once. The chain has TRBV6-5 and TRBJ1-6; TRBD1 aligns across 8 bases. J gave up 9 bases and V 5 bases, and 9 bases lay outside the gene matches. The germline V gene encodes CDR1 MNHEY and CDR2 SVGAGI. This CDR3 spans 15 amino acids. Here the CDR3 DNA reads TGTGCCAGCAGTGTTCAAGACAGGGGCCGTTCACCCCTCCACTTT. Translating gives CASSVQDRGRSPLHF.

This chain uses TRBV19 with TRBJ1-2; D gene unclear. CDR3 size: 16 residues. The V end was cut by 1 base, the J end by 0 bases, with 12 bases between. Germline assignment: CDR1 LNHDA and CDR2 SQIVND (reference sequence). The DNA of the CDR3 is TGTGCCAGTAGTATAGCTGCCCGACCTACTAACTATGGCTACACCTTC. Residues: CASSIAARPTNYGYTF.

This clone has ten or more counts. The sample contains more than one DNA sequence encoding this CDR3. This chain links TRBV10-1 with TRBJ2-5; D is unclear. The CDR3 covers 12 residues. The V gene's germline CDR1 is WNHNN and CDR2 SYGVQD (reference sequence). V lost 3 bases to trimming and J lost 2 bases, with 4 bases between them. The CDR3 DNA is TGCGCCAGCAGTGATGGTCAAGAGACCCAGTACTTC. Translating gives CASSDGQETQYF.

This chain connects TRBV30 to TRBJ1-2; possibly TRBD1 for D (6 bases). V was trimmed by 0 bases and J by 3 bases, leaving 11 bases between them. The CDR3 loop spans 14 amino acids. CDR1 and CDR2 (germline): GTSNPN, SVGIG (reference sequence). The CDR3 DNA reads TGTGCCTGGAGTGTACGCAGGGGCGACTATGGCTACACCTTC. This translates into CAWSVRRGDYGYTF.

The chain carries TRBV7-9 and TRBJ2-7, with a possible D match to TRBD2 (6 bases). V gave up 5 bases and J gave up 4 bases, with 21 bases separating them. CDR3 length: 16 residues. CDR1 is SEHNR, CDR2 FQNEAQ, per germline (reference sequence). CDR3 DNA: TGTGCCAGCAGCCCAGGTTCCGGGACTGGCTCTTACGAGCAGTACTTC. This gives the protein CASSPGSGTGSYEQYF.

The chain combines TRBV7-9 with TRBJ1-2; tentatively, D is TRBD1 (5 bases). Germline V gene lookup returns CDR1 SEHNR and CDR2 FQNEAQ (reference sequence). V was cut by 5 bases and J by 2 bases, with 12 bases left in between. The CDR3 has 14 residues. The CDR3 DNA follows: TGTGCCAGCAGCCGGACACCCTCAAACTATGGCTACACCTTC. This encodes CASSRTPSNYGYTF. Full variable domain (missing parts from reference TRBV7-9 and TRBJ1-2): DTGVSQNPRHKITKRGQNVTFRCDPISEHNRLYWYRQTLGQGPEFLTYFQNEAQLEKSRLLSDRFSAERPKGSFSTLEIQRTEQGDSAMYLCASSRTPSNYGYTFGSGTRLTVV.

The chain employs TRBV10-3 and TRBJ2-2; D is undetermined. Trimming cost V 5 bases and J 0 bases, with 10 bases left between them. The CDR3 covers 15 residues. Germline V gene data show CDR1 as ENHRY and CDR2 as SYGVKD. The CDR3, as DNA: TGTGCCATCAGTCAGGACCACCCGAACACCGGGGAGCTGTTTTTT. It is translated as CAISQDHPNTGELFF.

The genes are TRBV30 and TRBJ2-3; 10 bases are a match to TRBD1. With 2 bases clipped from V and 2 bases from J, the junction kept 7 bases outside the gene matches. The CDR3 runs 16 residues. Germline V lookup: CDR1 GTSNPN, CDR2 SVGIG (reference sequence). The CDR3 nucleotides are TGTGCCTGGAGTCCCTGGGACAGGGGAGCCACAGATACGCAGTATTTT. It specifies CAWSPWDRGATDTQYF.

The chain links TRBV2 to TRBJ2-5, with D perhaps matching TRBD1 (6 bases). V was shortened by 8 bases and J by 5 bases, with 12 bases between the two germline ends. Germline CDR1 is SNHLY and CDR2 is FYNNEI. The length of the CDR3 is 12 residues. This chain's CDR3 is CASHMGAETQYF. For the CDR3, the DNA is TGTGCCAGCCACATGGGGGCCGAGACCCAGTACTTC.

The gene calls are TRBV7-3 and TRBJ1-1; D is unresolved. The CDR3 totals 13 residues. V was clipped by 6 bases and J by 6 bases, with 14 bases between them. CDR1 and CDR2 (germline): SGHTA, FQGTGA. The CDR3 reads CASSPRGLAEAFF. CDR3 coding DNA: TGTGCCAGCAGTCCCAGAGGGTTAGCTGAAGCTTTCTTT.